Listed here is a single T cell receptor (beta chain). The protocol was immunoSEQ multiplex PCR, while the TCRdb copy is restricted to in-frame clones and leaves out a portion. The sample includes 150,000 to 200,000 clones, 89% of them seen just once. Trimming removed 9 bases at V and 1 base at J, with 10 bases between. CDR3 size: 12 residues. Looked up from germline, CDR1 is SGHNT and CDR2 is YYREEE (reference sequence). The sample belongs to a study of blood T cell repertoires in COVID-19. Study-level background: Acute and convalescent COVID-19 samples came from the United States, Italy and Spain.

This chain uses TRBV5-4 with TRBJ2-5; D might be TRBD1 (5 bases). The source material was peripheral blood. The clonotype originates from a man between 18 and 35 years old who had recovered from COVID-19. CDR3 protein: CATATAQETQYF. In DNA form, the CDR3 reads TGTGCCACCGCGACAGCCCAAGAGACCCAGTACTTC.